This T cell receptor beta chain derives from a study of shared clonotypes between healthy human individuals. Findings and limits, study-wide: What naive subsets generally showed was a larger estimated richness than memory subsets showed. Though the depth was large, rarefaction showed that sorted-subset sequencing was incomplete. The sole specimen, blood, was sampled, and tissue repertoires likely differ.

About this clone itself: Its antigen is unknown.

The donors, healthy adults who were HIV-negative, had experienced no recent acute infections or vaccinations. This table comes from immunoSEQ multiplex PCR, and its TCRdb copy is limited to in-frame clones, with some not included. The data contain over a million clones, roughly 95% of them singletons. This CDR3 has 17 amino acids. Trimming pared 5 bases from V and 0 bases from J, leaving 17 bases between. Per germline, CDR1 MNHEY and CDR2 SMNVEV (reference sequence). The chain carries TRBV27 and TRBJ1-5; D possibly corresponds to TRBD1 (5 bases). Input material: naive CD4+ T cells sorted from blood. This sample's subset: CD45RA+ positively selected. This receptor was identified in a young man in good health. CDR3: CASSPVRVAGSNQPQHF. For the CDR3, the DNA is TGTGCCAGCAGTCCCGTCAGGGTGGCGGGTAGCAATCAGCCCCAGCATTTT.